This TCR beta chain was identified in a study of T cells in tuberculosis. Turning to the study itself: In South Africa, adults with active tuberculosis were compared with IGRA-negative and latently infected IGRA-positive adolescents. Whole-study findings and limits: Smaller alpha distances in active tuberculosis partly reflected shorter CDR3-alpha lengths. GMM-specific TCRs were nearer to active tuberculosis alpha repertoires, suggesting expansion.

About this clone itself: Its antigen is unknown.

TCRdb's table, derived via immunoSEQ multiplex PCR, lists solely in-frame clones and lacks some. The sample contains around 41,000 clones, roughly 94% of which appear only once. The CDR3 spans 16 residues. Germline CDR1 and CDR2: MDHEN and SYDVKM. Trimming stripped 9 bases from V and 0 bases from J, with 18 bases between. Latent tuberculosis screening used tuberculin skin test and IGRA at entry. The rearrangement links TRBV28 to TRBJ2-4, with no clear D. Sequencing was performed on PBMCs. This clonotype was sampled from a donor aged 10-29 years with latent tuberculosis or without tuberculosis infection. Some clones in this sample may be carry-over from other donors' samples. The chain's CDR3 is CASGTSVALAKNIQYF. CDR3 sequence (DNA): TGTGCCAGTGGCACCTCGGTAGCCTTAGCCAAAAACATTCAGTACTTC.